This T cell receptor (beta chain) emerged from a study of blood T cell repertoires in COVID-19. Germline assignment: CDR1 LGHDT and CDR2 YNNKEL (reference sequence). The CDR3 has 14 amino acids. This table comes from immunoSEQ multiplex PCR, and its TCRdb copy is limited to in-frame clones, with some not included. The sample includes roughly 150,000 clones, 65% to 90% of them seen just once. As to this clone: One junction end disagrees with the germline gene, perhaps due to a read error.

Input material: peripheral blood. This chain joins TRBV3-1 (or the pseudogene TRBV3-2) and TRBJ2-5; D may be TRBD2 (6 bases). This TCR was recovered from a man in his forties or fifties with acute or convalescent COVID-19. CDR3 loop: CASSPLGVGAGLNF. In DNA form, the CDR3 reads TGTGCCAGCAGCCCGTTGGGGGTCGGAGCGGGTCTTAACTTC.